What follows describes a single T cell receptor beta chain. The data originate from a study of T cell responses to AZD1222 COVID-19 vaccine. CDR1 is SGDLS and CDR2 is YYNGEE in the germline V gene. CDR3 length: 17 residues. Trimming shortened V by 3 bases and J by 2 bases, and 21 bases separated the two germline ends. Libraries were prepared by immunoSEQ multiplex PCR; TCRdb keeps only in-frame clonotypes and omits some of them. Among around 80,000 clones listed, roughly 90% were seen once. This specimen consisted of peripheral blood, obtained 28 days after the second AZD1222 dose. This TCR was sampled from an adult who received the AZD1222 COVID-19 vaccine. This chain uses TRBV9 with TRBJ2-7, with D possibly being TRBD2 (6 bases). CDR3 nucleotide sequence: TGTGCCAGCAGCGCCTCTGGAGACGGTAGCGGAACCTACGAGCAGTACTTC. Protein product: CASSASGDGSGTYEQYF.